This TCR beta chain was found in a study of read filtering for tumor transcriptome and immune sequencing. Study-level background: Among patients, 17 to 20 were male and about 15 female, aged roughly 40 to 90 (mean about 71). DNase treatment preceded whole-transcriptome library preparation.

There are 15 residues in the CDR3. Germline V gene sequence: CDR1 SGHTA, CDR2 FQGTGA. J gave up 7 bases and V 5 bases, and 11 bases lay outside the gene matches. This library used roughly 430 ng RNA and molecular barcoded adaptors spanning alpha/delta and beta/gamma chains. A single record per CDR3 protein comes from TCRdb applying MiXCR to the reads. Among roughly 90,000 distinct CDR3 sequences listed, 9% to 15% were seen once. General observations from the study: In IR-seq, single-read clonotypes were 70% to 85% of clonotypes but around 3.2% of reads.

This clonotype has at least ten counts. Antigen unknown. The V gene is TRBV7-3, the J gene TRBJ2-1; the match to TRBD2 covers 7 bases. The receptor comes from a donor over 35 with multiple myeloma. The material sequenced was a population of CD138-negative cells sorted from bone marrow. DNA of the CDR3: TGTGCCAGCAGCCCCGCCGGCGGGAGTTTTAATGAGCAGTTCTTC. Protein: CASSPAGGSFNEQFF.